Detailed here is one TCR beta chain. Its antigen is currently not known. The sample holds no much larger clone one base away, and base qualities are not on file. CDR1 and CDR2 were assigned from the germline V gene as SNHLY and FYNNEI. There are 16 amino acids in the CDR3, from cysteine to phenylalanine inclusive. Of all the DNA, just the CDR3 is kept, 48 bases in frame from base 1. Ends trimmed: V by 8 bases, J by 0 bases; bases unmatched to a gene: 9. The cohort comprised more than 550 healthy bone marrow donors. Cohort members were all nominally healthy when sampled, although unrecorded immune exposures were likely present. The donor tested CMV seronegative and was one of the 352 seronegative cohort members. Each donor provided a peripheral blood sample, and peripheral blood mononuclear cells were used for TCR beta sequencing. The Qiagen DNeasy Blood Extraction Kit was used to extract genomic DNA from the blood cell samples.

Library preparation employed the immunoSEQ multiplex PCR assay. A mixture of 60 forward primers for TCR Vbeta segments and 13 reverse primers for TCR Jbeta segments was used in the multiplex PCR. A multiplex PCR assay on genomic DNA amplified the CDR3 region of rearranged TCR beta genes. Amplified TCR beta libraries were sequenced as 87-base-pair reads on the Illumina HiSeq System. Per the authors' processing: In a later analysis, tens of millions of unique TCR beta chains were counted across the 650 to 700 repertoires, and roughly 11 million of these chains were shared by at least two donors. A nearest-neighbor algorithm error-corrected the raw reads and collapsed the reads into unique sequences, merging closely related sequences to remove PCR and sequencing errors. V, D and J gene segments were assigned by aligning CDR3 sequences to IMGT reference sequences. Each retained sequence needed at least a six-nucleotide match to both a V gene segment and a J gene segment. Rearrangements were called productive when the CDR3 lacked stop codons and stayed in frame with V and J; all others were non-productive. Following IMGT convention, CDR3 was defined as the stretch from the second conserved V-encoded cysteine to the conserved J-encoded phenylalanine. The earlier analysis of fewer than 750 of the donors excluded sequences that lacked an unambiguous match to a single V gene segment. In an earlier analysis of approximately 610 of the donors, V segments were called functional above 56.7% productive rearrangements and were called segregating when the between-donor standard deviation exceeded 5%. To diagnose cytomegalovirus status from the catalog of TCR beta chain sequences, a statistical classification framework was built. V and J gene assignment, in a later analysis, came from comparing TCR nucleotide sequences with IMGT/GENE-DB human TR gene sequences. In a later analysis, CDR3 sequences and most-parsimonious VDJ recombination scenarios were assigned using the TCRdist pipeline. A later analysis defined each TCR beta chain by its CDR3 amino acid sequence plus V-gene family, and excluded reads lacking a unique V-gene family. In a later analysis, 450 to 600 highly shared, low-generation-probability nucleotide sequences were removed to address suspected cross-contamination and a sequencing artifact. In a later analysis, a clonal expansion index for each public chain was calculated from normalized within-repertoire ranks of inferred template counts. In a later analysis, generation probabilities were computed using a VDJ recombination model fitted to out-of-frame rearrangements, and the results were checked against IGoR. In a later analysis, TCR-TCR, TCR-HLA and TCR-CMV co-occurrence was scored with hypergeometric tests, and a repertoire-size bias correction was applied to TCR pairs. To estimate false discovery rates, a later analysis permuted the HLA or CMV assignments 20 times. In a later analysis, co-occurring TCRs were grouped using DBSCAN, and TCRdist sequence similarity was added for clustering within HLA-allele-positive subsets. Co-occurrence clustering excluded repertoires with fewer than 30,000 or more than 120,000 public chains, plus five with anomalous nucleotide sharing. TCRdb carries this immuneACCESS record with in-frame sequences only. Its versions omit some clonotypes, under half of them owing to an unresolved V gene in the studies checked, with the rest unexplained. V and J calls and clone size are those listed in that table; D and trimming were worked out from the DNA. Recorded for this sample are under 200,000 clones; roughly 84% of them occurred a single time. The top ten clonotypes cover under 2% of the sample.

This entry belongs to a study of cytomegalovirus exposure and HLA in healthy donors listed by TCRdb under 2017. Background for the entire study: An earlier analysis of roughly 500 of the donors reported 250 to 350 Gb of sequence data and some 120 million unique TCR beta sequences from 150 million to 200 million T cells. To predict cytomegalovirus infection status, the study combined high-throughput TCR immunosequencing, statistical association of individual TCRs with disease status, and machine learning. Besides the first cohort of some 670 subjects, a separate validation cohort made up of roughly 120 different subjects was used. Rather than using new phenotypic data, the later analysis identified candidate immune exposures from TCR beta sequences and from how often those sequences occurred across donors. An earlier analysis of 587 of the donors applied high-throughput TCR beta sequencing to assess whether each TCR beta V gene segment acted as functional or pseudogenic. Donor age, sex, ethnicity and CMV serostatus were compiled alongside the repertoire data. Every repertoire in the discovery cohort had been generated on one and the same sequencing platform. Approximately 300 gigabases of sequencing data and approximately 92 million unique TCR sequences made up an early release that covered 500 to 650 HLA-typed donors. Among roughly 370 genotyped donors of the cohort, an average of about 240,000 unique TCR beta nucleotide sequences were sequenced per donor, around 20% of them non-productive. A later genetic analysis used genome-wide SNP genotypes for about 65% of the 666 donors, treating that subset as a discovery cohort. Typing coverage differed by locus: A, B, C, DRB1 and DQB1 were typed in about 620-630 donors, DQA1 in roughly 500, DPA1 in around 610, and DPB1 in approximately 450. Class I and class II HLA loci were covered by the typing at four-digit resolution. In a later analysis, previously published TCR beta repertoires from hundreds of donors were re-analyzed and high-resolution HLA genotyping was added so that TCR occurrence patterns could be studied. The study used immunosequencing to profile the T cell repertoires of 666 subjects and linked those repertoires to cytomegalovirus serostatus. The study aimed to test whether signatures of past pathogen exposure could be identified by cataloging public T cell receptors. The genetic ancestry cluster associated with self-reported Caucasian donors included 81% of the approximately 400 genotyped donors. Roughly five DR-DQ haplotypes were treated as single units for association and clustering because of strong linkage in the cohort.

The investigation overall reported the following: A later analysis found that TCR association rates varied across HLA loci, with DRB1 alleles showing the most associated TCRs and HLA-C alleles the fewest. Some IMGT-functional V segments, including TRBV6-2 and TRBV6-3, could not be distinguished by the 87-base-pair reads and were therefore excluded. V-gene and J-gene trimming of TCR beta chains was associated with a missense DCLRE1C variant in a later genetic analysis, and the association was replicated in an independent cohort. Three of the identified cytomegalovirus-associated TCR beta chains were confirmed in vitro to be specific for cytomegalovirus antigens. In a later analysis, some 18,000 TCR beta sequences were associated with specific HLA alleles at a false discovery rate of 0.05. A total of some 180 TCR beta chains were listed by the study as associated with cytomegalovirus. According to a later analysis, most CMV-associated TCR beta chains appeared to be HLA-restricted, and the HLA associations seemed to be driven largely by CMV exposure. Linkage disequilibrium might explain the correlated functional status among segregating V segments, but an unknown experimental factor could not be ruled out. A later genetic analysis reported fewer N-insertions in productive TCRs among donors in an Asian-associated ancestry cluster than the roughly 620-donor mean. The cohort was sequenced for TCR beta chains only, and without alpha or paired-chain data the features that could be detected were limited. Compared with equally common non-associated chains, HLA-associated TCR beta chains in a later analysis were more clonally expanded and had lower generation probabilities. HLA typing was unavailable for some donors at each locus, so association tests used only the typed subset. Seventeen rarely observed V segments, including chromosome 9 orphons, were excluded from the earlier analysis of several hundred of the donors because counts were too low. According to the authors, the approach could potentially be generalized to other disease states and immunological phenotypes. Assigning TCR associations to individual alleles was difficult when HLA alleles, especially DR and DQ, strongly co-occurred. A cluster of highly shared sequence variants was judged likely to be a technical artifact of the sequencing pipeline. Roughly uniform sequencing depth across donors was assumed in presence/absence analyses, although this assumption may not hold. A further reported finding was that TCR beta sequences accurately predicted the HLA-A and HLA-B alleles for most subjects in the first cohort. In an earlier analysis of some 540 of the donors, most TCR beta V segments appeared in productive rearrangements about 90% or about 30% of the time, broadly matching IMGT annotations. While some public TCRs were present in many individuals, most TCR sequences turned up only very rarely across donors. CMV serostatus was the only immune exposure information available for the cohort. Several of the top co-occurrence clusters appeared to be linked to parvovirus B19, influenza, CMV and Epstein-Barr virus, according to a later analysis. Cytomegalovirus status was reported to be diagnosed by the classifier with high specificity and sensitivity in both the original and validation cohorts.

This TCR derives from a man aged 18 to 30 in good health and CMV-seronegative. The rearrangement combines TRBV2 with TRBJ2-5, with TRBD1 matching 10 junction bases. Sample: PBMCs. The sequenced DNA is TGTGCCAGCCTCGGGACAGGGGACAAGTACCAAGAGACCCAGTACTTC. The translation is CASLGTGDKYQETQYF.